This TCR beta chain was captured in a study of regulatory T cells in long-lasting Graves disease. Study-wide results and limits: Relative to new patients (roughly 900), persistent patients exhibited greater sharing of public clonotypes (approximately 2,500). Possibly, accuracy suffered from the small sample size.

Comment on this clonotype: Antigen unknown.

TCR sequences were obtained from RNA taken from PBMCs. A blood draw put around 9.1 milliliters of peripheral blood into EDTA tubes. A single record per CDR3 protein comes from TCRdb applying MiXCR to the reads. Of approximately 1,500 distinct CDR3 sequences in the sample, about 80% are singletons; the top ten hold more than 5.5%. Germline V gene data show CDR1 as SGHRS and CDR2 as YFSETQ. V shed 0 bases and J shed 2 bases, with 9 bases lying between them. This CDR3 has 14 residues. Here the sequenced sample was peripheral blood mononuclear cells (PBMCs), taken with antithyroid drug treatment, in newly diagnosed or persistent Graves disease (not recorded which). This clonotype originated in a woman aged 18 to 35 with Graves disease. The V gene is TRBV5-1, the J gene TRBJ2-7, with a possible D match to TRBD1 (6 bases). The CDR3 loop is CASSLEQGTYEQYF. In DNA form, the CDR3 reads TGCGCCAGCAGCTTGGAGCAGGGGACCTACGAGCAGTACTTC.